The sequence of this T cell receptor (beta chain) was determined in a study of blood T cell repertoires in COVID-19 (dated by TCRdb to between 2020 and 2021). Broadly, across the study: Samples covering the acute and convalescent phases of COVID-19 were provided by collaborators in the United States, Italy and Spain. The dataset comprised deeply sampled blood TCRbeta repertoires from subjects exposed to, actively infected with, or recovered from COVID-19. The repertoires were released in a freely available public database intended as a resource for research on the immune response to SARS-CoV-2. Where available, HLA class I and class II types were obtained from metadata supplied by the sample provider rather than from assay-based typing. The material from the prospective study consisted of cDNA or gDNA derived from T cells, B-cell-depleted T cells, or PBMCs. Samples came from the ongoing ImmuneRACE study (first 160 participants) plus 1,254 subjects from 6 global collaborators. A de-identified subject ID, COVID-19 status, age in years and sex were almost always included in the sample metadata.

As concerns this clone: This receptor's antigen is unknown. No base quality information exists; no much larger clone differs at one position.

The CDR3 contains 14 residues, cysteine and phenylalanine counted. Of the read, only the CDR3 DNA is kept; its 42 bases are in frame from base 1. Here V drops 6 bases and J drops 5 bases, and the junction holds 4 bases not matched to any gene. CDR1 and CDR2 (MNHEY, SMNVEV) derive from the germline V gene (reference sequence). TCRbeta CDR3 regions were amplified from genomic DNA using the immunoSEQ Assay, a bias-controlled multiplex PCR. On the study's bioinformatics: Within the assay, amplification of reference gene primers was used to estimate how many nucleated cells each sample contained. Sequence reads were collapsed and filtered to measure the absolute abundance of every unique TCRbeta CDR3 rearrangement. For each sample, productive Simpson clonality was calculated as the square root of Simpson's diversity index over productive rearrangements. TCRdb holds this immuneACCESS table with in-frame rearrangements only. Some clones are missing; in checked studies, unresolved V genes explain under half, and the rest has no known cause. V, J and clone size were drawn from that table, and D and trimming were deduced from the DNA. In this sample the table shows about 130,000 clones, around nine tenths of which occur a single time. Together, the top ten hold approximately 10% of the sample.

One collaborating source in Seattle enrolled patients during active infection and followed them longitudinally through the course of disease. Whole blood was collected in K2EDTA tubes by collaborating institutions according to the institutions' own protocols. Collaborator samples were shipped for TCRbeta analysis as frozen whole blood, isolated PBMCs, or DNA extracted from either sample type. The full study reports these points: The amount of clinical and demographic metadata varied by source and participant and was provided uncurated.

The receptor was derived from a woman between 65 and 79 years old with COVID-19, enrolled during active disease. Input material: peripheral blood. Rearrangement joined TRBV27 to TRBJ2-3; 11 of the junction bases match TRBD2. The sequenced DNA: TGTGCCAGCAGGCTACTAGCGGGGGTAGATACGCAGTATTTT. Its coded protein is CASRLLAGVDTQYF.